The T cell receptor beta chain described here comes from a study of shared clonotypes between healthy human individuals. Study-wide context: CD8 memory received one plate per donor, CD8 naive two, CD4 memory three and CD4 naive three.

This CDR3 has 12 amino acids. Between the trimmed V and J ends, which lost 4 bases and 4 bases, there was a span of 8 bases. The germline gives CDR1 SGHAT, CDR2 FQNNGV. In the authors' methods: ImmunoSEQ sequences covered only the junction and lacked quality scores; filtering therefore differed. Repertoires were generated with immunoSEQ multiplex PCR, while TCRdb's copy carries only in-frame clones and drops some. Clone size and the V and J calls come from that table; the DNA yielded D and trimming. The sample has 2 million or so clones; about 95% are singletons. The naive CD8 fraction comprised CD45RO-negative cells positively selected for CCR7 and excluded terminally differentiated effector memory CD45RA+ cells.

This receptor was obtained from a man between 18 and 35 years old in good health. The chain combines TRBV11-2 with TRBJ2-7; D not certain. Material for sequencing was naive CD8+ T cells sorted from blood. CDR3 in DNA: TGTGCCAGCAGCTATTCAGGATACGAGCAGTACTTC. Protein sequence: CASSYSGYEQYF.